This TCR beta chain was captured by sequencing in a study of control samples from healthy donors and cancer patients. A word on this clone: Within the sample, other DNA sequences also encode this same CDR3.

Germline CDR1 reads WSHSY; CDR2 reads SAAADI. V lost 7 bases and J lost 7; bases outside the gene matches: 11. The CDR3 sequence is 15 residues long. The data were produced by immunoSEQ multiplex PCR, yet TCRdb's version contains in-frame clones alone and is incomplete. The sample includes 50,000 to 70,000 clones, roughly 88% seen only once; the top ten take approximately 3.8%. This chain uses TRBV10-2 with TRBJ2-1, with 9 bases that match TRBD2. The origin of this receptor is a man between 50 and 59 years old in good health. Sequencing input: blood. This chain's CDR3 is CASTLAGVTENEQFF. Here the CDR3 DNA reads TGCGCCAGCACCTTAGCGGGGGTAACGGAGAATGAGCAGTTCTTC.